The 10 T cell receptor beta chains listed next were all sequenced from one sample in a study of blood T cells in healthy people across ages. Combining a sample-barcoded 5' primer with a J-beta primer mix, a second PCR ran for roughly 7 to 12 cycles. TCRdb independently ran MiXCR on the 5' RACE reads; one entry per CDR3 protein. This table holds some 1.6 million distinct CDR3 sequences, approximately 32% found once. The sample was blood. The receptors derive from a woman in her twenties or thirties in good health.

This clonotype showed up just a few times. The V gene is TRBV5-1, the J gene TRBJ2-5, with unresolved D. Trimming cost V 4 bases and J 1 base, with 8 bases left between them. The CDR3 runs to 13 residues. The germline V gene encodes CDR1 SGHRS and CDR2 YFSETQ. The CDR3 loop reads CASSPQTQETQYF. In DNA, the CDR3 is TGCGCCAGCAGCCCACAGACCCAAGAGACCCAGTACTTC.

The rearrangement joins TRBV3-1 to TRBJ1-5, with D uncertain. The CDR3 loop spans 15 amino acids. CDR1 and CDR2 (germline): LGHDT, YNNKEL (reference sequence). Trimming removed 0 bases from V and 0 bases from J, with 6 bases in between. In DNA, the CDR3 is TGTGCCAGCAGCCAAGACCTGTATAGCAATCAGCCCCAGCATTTT. Translated, it gives CASSQDLYSNQPQHF.

The chain links TRBV7-9 to TRBJ2-2, with TRBD1 matching 10 bases. V lost 5 bases to trimming and J lost 6 bases; unmatched junction nucleotides: 12. From germline, CDR1 is SEHNR and CDR2 FQNEAQ (reference sequence). The CDR3 is 17 residues long. The CDR3 here is CASSPPGTGEVAGELFF. Here the CDR3 DNA reads TGTGCCAGCAGCCCGCCGGGGACAGGGGAAGTCGCCGGGGAGCTGTTTTTT. Supplemented by reference TRBV7-9 and TRBJ2-2, the full variable domain reads DTGVSQNPRHKITKRGQNVTFRCDPISEHNRLYWYRQTLGQGPEFLTYFQNEAQLEKSRLLSDRFSAERPKGSFSTLEIQRTEQGDSAMYLCASSPPGTGEVAGELFFGEGSRLTVL.

The chain carries TRBV6-2 or TRBV6-3 and TRBJ2-5; D perhaps matches TRBD1 (6 bases). The germline gives CDR1 MNHEY, CDR2 SVGEGT. The CDR3 is 15 amino acids. Deletions cut 7 bases from V and 0 bases from J, with 15 bases between. CDR3 amino acids: CASNPDRLYQETQYF. The CDR3 bases are TGTGCCAGCAACCCAGACAGGCTGTACCAAGAGACCCAGTACTTC.

V usage is TRBV7-9 and J usage is TRBJ2-7; D may be TRBD1 (6 bases). The germline V gene has CDR1 SEHNR and CDR2 FQNEAQ (reference sequence). V was clipped by 5 bases and J by 7 bases, with 21 bases between them. The CDR3 consists of 15 residues. CDR3 in DNA: TGTGCCAGCAGCCTCCGACAGGTGGAATCTAAAGAGCAGTACTTC. Protein sequence: CASSLRQVESKEQYF.

In this sample, this clonotype turned up a few times. The chain links TRBV12-3 or TRBV12-4 to TRBJ2-6; D ambiguous. The CDR3 spans 17 residues. V shed 6 bases and J shed 1 base, with 16 bases lying between them. CDR3 loop: CASRREDGTSGANVLTF. DNA for the CDR3: TGTGCCAGCAGACGAGAGGACGGAACATCTGGGGCCAACGTCCTGACTTTC.

The V call is TRBV10-2, the J call TRBJ2-7, with 11 bases aligning to TRBD2. Trimming cost V 2 bases and J 5 bases; bases outside gene matches: 8. The CDR3 has 16 amino acids. The germline V gene encodes CDR1 WSHSY and CDR2 SAAADI. This CDR3 is CASSERIAGGKDEQYF. Written as DNA, the CDR3 is TGCGCCAGCAGTGAGCGGATAGCGGGAGGGAAGGACGAGCAGTACTTC.

This chain joins TRBV12-3 or TRBV12-4 and TRBJ1-2; D may be TRBD1 (6 bases). The CDR3 length is 15 residues. Trimming pared 2 bases from V and 7 bases from J, leaving 17 bases between. Here the CDR3 DNA reads TGTGCCAGCAGTTTAAGGGTAGGGGGGGCGCGTGGCTACACCTTC. Its protein product is CASSLRVGGARGYTF.

This chain links TRBV15 with TRBJ2-3, with 7 bases fitting TRBD1. The CDR3 is made up of 17 amino acids. V dropped 0 bases and J dropped 1; count of bases not matched to a gene: 7. The V gene's germline CDR1 is LNHNV and CDR2 YYDKDF (reference sequence). The CDR3 sequence: CATSREKRGLGTDTQYF. The CDR3 DNA follows: TGTGCCACCAGCAGAGAGAAAAGGGGGCTGGGCACAGATACGCAGTATTTT.

The gene calls are TRBV5-1 and TRBJ2-1; D may be TRBD2 (7 bases). Germline CDR1 is SGHRS and CDR2 is YFSETQ. Trimming left V 7 bases short and J 9 bases short, with 20 bases between. The CDR3 runs to 14 residues. The CDR3 nucleotides are TGCGCCAGCTCTGTGGGGGGGGCCGCTACTGAGCAGTTCTTC. Translated, it gives CASSVGGAATEQFF.